Listed here are 25 T cell receptor beta chains from one sample, sequenced in a study of cytomegalovirus exposure and HLA in healthy donors. In the PCR, 60 Vbeta and 13 Jbeta primers were used. Repertoires were generated with immunoSEQ multiplex PCR, while TCRdb's copy carries only in-frame clones and drops some. The table has over 150,000 clones, about four fifths seen once. The sequencing input was PBMCs. All receptors come from a man aged 18 to 35 in good health and CMV-seronegative.

The chain combines TRBV29-1 with TRBJ2-1, with 7 bases that match TRBD1. Germline V CDR1 and CDR2: SQVTM, ANQGSEA. Trimming at V came to 4 bases and at J to 2 bases, leaving 8 bases not matched to a gene. This CDR3 comprises 15 residues. CDR3 region: CSVAKRQGAYNEQFF. CDR3 coding DNA: TGCAGCGTTGCGAAACGCCAGGGGGCCTACAATGAGCAGTTCTTC.

The chain links TRBV11-3 to TRBJ2-7; 7 positions match TRBD1. Germline V gene data show CDR1 as SGHNT and CDR2 as YENEEA. CDR3 length: 14 amino acids. V lost 5 bases to trimming and J lost 2 bases; unmatched junction nucleotides: 6. The chain's CDR3 is CASSRGDSPYEQYF. CDR3 nucleotide sequence: TGTGCCAGCAGCCGAGGGGACAGTCCCTACGAGCAGTACTTC. Drawing the rest from reference TRBV11-3 and TRBJ2-7, the complete variable domain is EAGVVQSPRYKIIEKKQPVAFWCNPISGHNTLYWYLQNLGQGPELLIRYENEEAVDDSQLPKDRFSAERLKGVDSTLKIQPAELGDSAVYLCASSRGDSPYEQYFGPGTRLTVT.

V is TRBV4-1 and J is TRBJ1-1; tentatively, D is TRBD1 (5 bases). CDR3 length: 15 amino acids. CDR1 and CDR2 from the germline V gene are MGHRA and YSYEKL. Deletions cut 1 base from V and 0 bases from J, with 9 bases between. The CDR3 region is CASSQGQLMNTEAFF. CDR3 nucleotides: TGCGCCAGCAGCCAAGGACAGTTGATGAACACTGAAGCTTTCTTT.

This clone was observed a handful of times. V is TRBV4-2 and J is TRBJ2-1; 8 nucleotides match TRBD2. Unmatched junction bases numbered 6, after V lost 1 base and J lost 7 bases. CDR3 length equals 15 residues. In germline, CDR1 is LGHNA, CDR2 YNFKEQ. The CDR3 sequence: CASSQGPGGGNEQFF. Here the CDR3 DNA reads TGTGCCAGCAGCCAAGGTCCGGGGGGGGGAAATGAGCAGTTCTTC.

The rearrangement uses TRBV7-9 and TRBJ2-1; D is perhaps TRBD1 (6 bases). Germline CDR1 reads SEHNR; CDR2 reads FQNEAQ (reference sequence). V was clipped by 4 bases and J by 2 bases, with 21 bases between them. The CDR3 is 18 residues long. CDR3 nucleotide sequence: TGTGCCAGCAGCTCGAAGCCCCTGACAGGTATCCCCTACAATGAGCAGTTCTTC. This encodes CASSSKPLTGIPYNEQFF.

In this sample, this clone turned up once. This sequence joins TRBV28 and TRBJ2-1; D ambiguous. Deletions cut 3 bases from V and 5 bases from J, with 17 bases between. The CDR3 contains 16 residues. Germline-derived CDR1 and CDR2 are MDHEN and SYDVKM. CDR3 DNA: TGTGCCAGCAGTTTCGTCCGCATGACAAGAAACAATGAGCAGTTCTTC. Protein: CASSFVRMTRNNEQFF.

The chain links TRBV30 to TRBJ2-7; TRBD2 is a possible D gene (7 bases). Trimming pared 6 bases from V and 2 bases from J, leaving 23 bases between. There are 16 residues in the CDR3. CDR1 and CDR2 from the germline V gene are GTSNPN and SVGIG (reference sequence). The CDR3 sequence is CACLPLGGGAPYEQYF. CDR3 DNA: TGTGCCTGCCTACCTCTAGGAGGGGGGGCCCCCTACGAGCAGTACTTC.

The chain carries TRBV9 and TRBJ2-7; 11 bases align to TRBD1. The length of the CDR3 is 16 residues. Germline lookup yields CDR1 SGDLS and CDR2 YYNGEE. V was pared by 0 bases and J by 2 bases, with 4 bases of the junction left unmatched. This chain's CDR3 is CASSVAPGQGAYEQYF. The CDR3, as DNA: TGTGCCAGCAGCGTAGCCCCGGGACAGGGGGCCTACGAGCAGTACTTC.

A word on this clone: The CDR3 carries no conserved terminal phenylalanine or tryptophan, so it likely arises from a read error. The DNA is left out, because the CDR3 cannot be placed on it with certainty; the CDR3 is given as TCRdb lists it. This chain joins TRBV5-1 and TRBJ2-3; TRBD1 is the table's D call, not checked against the DNA. CDR1 SGHRS and CDR2 YFSETQ come from the germline V gene. The CDR3 has 9 amino acids, counting both end residues. The CDR3 sequence is CAKRDRGSV.

The V gene is TRBV4-3, the J gene TRBJ1-2; no firm D call. V lost 1 base, J lost 4 bases, and 19 bases lay in between. CDR1 and CDR2 from the germline V gene are LGHNA and YSLEER. The CDR3 consists of 17 residues. CDR3 loop: CASSQGPTRGISYGYTF. In nucleotides, the CDR3 is TGCGCCAGCAGCCAAGGACCCACCCGAGGGATATCCTATGGCTACACCTTC.

The rearrangement joins TRBV6-4 to TRBJ1-1, with no clear D. V lost 6 bases and J 1 base, leaving 9 bases between the germline ends. Germline values: CDR1 MRHNA, CDR2 SNTAGT. The CDR3 length is 13 residues. CDR3 sequence (DNA): TGTGCCAGCAGACCTCGGGAGAACACTGAAGCTTTCTTT. Translating gives CASRPRENTEAFF.

V is TRBV4-3 and J is TRBJ1-3, with D perhaps matching TRBD1 (5 bases). Trimming cost V 4 bases and J 4 bases, with 14 bases left between them. Germline CDR1 is LGHNA and CDR2 is YSLEER. The CDR3 has 15 amino acids. The CDR3 region has the DNA TGCGCCAGCAGCCCAGGGCCCACTGGCGGAAACACCATATATTTT. Translated: CASSPGPTGGNTIYF.

In DNA, the CDR3 is TGTGCCAGCAGCCCTTATGGACAGGCTGGCTACACCTTC. Its protein is CASSPYGQAGYTF. The rearrangement uses TRBV7-8 and TRBJ1-2, with 7 positions matching TRBD1. CDR1 is SGHVS, CDR2 FQNEAQ, per germline. This CDR3 contains 13 residues. V gave up 5 bases and J gave up 7 bases; unmatched junction bases: 7.

This clone was counted a few times. The J gene is TRBJ2-1, the V gene TRBV11-3, with 11 bases lining up with TRBD2. The CDR3 consists of 16 residues. V lost 5 bases and J lost 1; bases outside the gene matches: 4. CDR1 is SGHNT and CDR2 is YENEEA in the germline V gene. The DNA of the CDR3 is TGTGCCAGCAGCCCTACTAGCGGGGGATCCTACAATGAGCAGTTCTTC. Translating gives CASSPTSGGSYNEQFF.

The chain has TRBV5-1 and TRBJ1-1; perhaps TRBD1 as D (6 bases). Trimming pared 5 bases from V and 0 bases from J, leaving 14 bases between. The germline CDR1 and CDR2 sequences are SGHRS and YFSETQ. The CDR3 spans 15 residues. The CDR3 bases are TGCGCCAGCAGGCCAACAGGGATAGTGAACACTGAAGCTTTCTTT. Residues: CASRPTGIVNTEAFF.

The gene calls are TRBV7-3 and TRBJ1-1, with D possibly being TRBD1 (6 bases). V lost 3 bases to trimming and J lost 0 bases, with 14 bases between them. There are 16 residues in the CDR3. Germline loops: CDR1 SGHTA, CDR2 FQGTGA. CDR3 protein: CASSLGAGLMNTEAFF. Written as DNA, the CDR3 is TGTGCCAGCAGCTTGGGGGCAGGGCTCATGAACACTGAAGCTTTCTTT.

The table lists this clone with a count of one. The rearrangement joins TRBV5-1 to TRBJ2-2; D perhaps matches TRBD1 (5 bases). V was clipped by 4 bases and J by 0 bases, with 13 bases between them. Germline V gene data show CDR1 as SGHRS and CDR2 as YFSETQ. The CDR3 runs 16 residues. The DNA for the CDR3 is TGCGCCAGCAGCCCCCGAGGCAGGGCGAACACCGGGGAGCTGTTTTTT. Translating it yields CASSPRGRANTGELFF. Combining the CDR3 with reference TRBV5-1 and TRBJ2-2 gives the whole variable domain KAGVTQTPRYLIKTRGQQVTLSCSPISGHRSVSWYQQTPGQGLQFLFEYFSETQRNKGNFPGRFSGRQFSNSRSEMNVSTLELGDSALYLCASSPRGRANTGELFFGEGSRLTVL.

This chain joins TRBV11-3 and TRBJ2-3; 11 bases map to TRBD2. V lost 4 bases, J lost 5 bases, and 17 bases stayed unmatched. CDR3 length: 19 residues. Germline V gives CDR1 SGHNT, CDR2 YENEEA. The CDR3 bases are TGTGCCAGCAGCTCCTCCCGCGGTAGCGGGGGGGTAAGTCTAGATACGCAGTATTTT. This gives the protein CASSSSRGSGGVSLDTQYF.

The chain couples TRBV6-1 to TRBJ1-3; possible D gene TRBD1, 6 bases. The germline CDR1 and CDR2 sequences are MNHNS and SASEGT. This CDR3 is built from 16 residues. V shed 6 bases and J shed 2 bases, with 17 bases lying between them. The CDR3 DNA is TGTGCCAGCAGAGAATCTCAGGGGACGGCTGGAAACACCATATATTTT. Residues: CASRESQGTAGNTIYF.

The V and J genes are TRBV2 and TRBJ1-6; no definite D call. The V end was cut by 7 bases, the J end by 8 bases, with 21 bases between. CDR3 size: 16 residues. Germline lookup yields CDR1 SNHLY and CDR2 FYNNEI. The CDR3 sequence is CASTLYPGVSDSPLHF. Written as DNA, the CDR3 is TGTGCCAGCACCCTATACCCGGGAGTATCAGATTCACCCCTCCACTTT.

The rearrangement joins TRBV5-5 to TRBJ1-2, with 8 bases aligning to TRBD1. V lost 5 bases, J lost 6 bases, and 6 bases stayed unmatched. The CDR3 runs 13 residues. Germline V gene lookup returns CDR1 SGHKS and CDR2 YYEKEE (reference sequence). DNA for the CDR3: TGTGCCAGCAGATCTGGACAGGGAAATGGCTACACCTTC. This codes for CASRSGQGNGYTF.

The chain has TRBV2 and TRBJ2-3; tentatively, D is TRBD1 (5 bases). The CDR3 length is 15 residues. The germline V gene encodes CDR1 SNHLY and CDR2 FYNNEI. Trimming shortened V by 3 bases and J by 1 base, and 11 bases separated the two germline ends. The CDR3 DNA reads as TGTGCCAGCAGTGAGGCAGGGTGGGGCACAGATACGCAGTATTTT. As protein: CASSEAGWGTDTQYF.

The chain has TRBV27 and TRBJ1-6, with D perhaps matching TRBD1 (6 bases). V dropped 3 bases and J dropped 6 bases, with 9 bases sitting between them. Germline V CDR1 and CDR2: MNHEY, SMNVEV (reference sequence). This CDR3 has 14 residues. CDR3 sequence: CASSFVGGNSPLHF. In DNA form, the CDR3 reads TGTGCCAGCAGTTTTGTAGGGGGTAATTCACCCCTCCACTTT.

This chain joins TRBV4-2 and TRBJ1-5; 7 bases map to TRBD1. The V gene's germline CDR1 is LGHNA and CDR2 YNFKEQ. The trim removed 4 bases at V and 14 bases at J, leaving 11 bases unmatched. The CDR3 runs to 13 residues. The DNA for the CDR3 is TGTGCCAGCAGCCCGATGTTAGGGACAGAGAAGCATTTT. Its translation is CASSPMLGTEKHF.

The CDR3 DNA sequence: TGTGCCAGCAGCGCAACTGGGGGAGGACTAACCTACGAGCAGTACGTC. This gives the protein CASSATGGGLTYEQYV. V gene TRBV5-4 combines with J gene TRBJ2-7; D possibly corresponds to TRBD2 (6 bases). V was clipped by 4 bases and J by 2 bases, with 19 bases between them. Per the germline V gene, CDR1 is SGHNT and CDR2 is YYREEE (reference sequence). The CDR3 length is 16 residues.